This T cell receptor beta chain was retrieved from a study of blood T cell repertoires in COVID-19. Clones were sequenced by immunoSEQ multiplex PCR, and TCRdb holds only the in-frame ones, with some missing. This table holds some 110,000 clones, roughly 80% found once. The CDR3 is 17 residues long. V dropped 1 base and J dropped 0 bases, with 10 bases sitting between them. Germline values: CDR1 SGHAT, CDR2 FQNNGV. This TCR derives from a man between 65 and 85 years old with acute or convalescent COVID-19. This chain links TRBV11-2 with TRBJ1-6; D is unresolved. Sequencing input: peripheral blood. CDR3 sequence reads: CASSLGPVSSYNSPLHF. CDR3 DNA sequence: TGTGCCAGCAGCTTAGGTCCGGTGAGCTCCTATAATTCACCCCTCCACTTT.